This is a list of T cell receptor beta chains from one sample in a study of response to subunit inactivated influenza vaccine. TCRdb reprocessed the RT-PCR reads with MiXCR, giving one entry per CDR3 protein. The repertoire includes approximately 520,000 distinct CDR3 sequences, approximately 15% of them detected once, and roughly 3.1% sits in the top ten. This material consisted of CD4+ T cells sorted from PBMCs, taken around 25 months after vaccination. These receptors were taken from a man aged 45 to 75 who received an inactivated influenza vaccine. Both conserved end residues are part of each CDR3. The order of the fields is clone size, V gene, J gene, D gene, CDR3 protein, CDR3 DNA. The D gene is left open where the match is weak. Clone size is not always given. Where it is, it says once, few, many or a class for expanded clones.

few	TRBV20-1	TRBJ1-6	TRBD1	CSGQGAGNSPLHF	TGCAGTGGACAGGGGGCTGGGAATTCACCCCTCCACTTT
-	TRBV6-5	TRBJ2-6	TRBD1	CASSYLTGGTGANVLTF	TGTGCCAGCAGTTATCTAACAGGGGGGACTGGGGCCAACGTCCTGACTTTC
few	TRBV28	TRBJ2-5	TRBD2	CASRASGVETQYF	TGTGCCAGCAGAGCTAGCGGGGTAGAGACCCAGTACTTC
-	TRBV20-1	TRBJ2-7	TRBD2	CSARVSSGNYEQYF	TGCAGTGCTAGAGTATCTAGCGGGAACTACGAGCAGTACTTC
-	TRBV12-3/TRBV12-4	TRBJ2-2	-	CASSLDSLSGELFF	TGTGCCAGCAGTTTGGACAGTCTGAGCGGGGAGCTGTTTTTT
-	TRBV2	TRBJ1-2	TRBD1	CASTEGGQSHSGYTF	TGTGCCAGCACCGAAGGGGGCCAGTCCCACTCTGGCTACACCTTC
-	TRBV7-2	TRBJ1-1	-	CASSFGIRNTEAFF	TGTGCCAGCAGCTTCGGGATCCGTAACACTGAAGCTTTCTTT
-	TRBV9	TRBJ1-1	-	CASSGARLRDTEAFF	TGTGCCAGCAGCGGGGCAAGGTTAAGGGACACTGAAGCTTTCTTT
-	TRBV20-1	TRBJ2-3	-	CSARDQGYTDTQYF	TGCAGTGCTAGAGATCAGGGATACACAGATACGCAGTATTTT
few	TRBV6-2/TRBV6-3	TRBJ2-5	TRBD1	CARSDRLYQETQYF	TGTGCCAGATCGGACAGGCTGTACCAAGAGACCCAGTACTTC
-	TRBV28	TRBJ2-3	-	CAIRRFATSDTQYF	TGTGCCATAAGACGGTTTGCTACTAGTGATACGCAGTATTTT
-	TRBV5-1	TRBJ1-3	-	CASSLSGAPTGNTIYF	TGCGCCAGCAGCTTGTCAGGCGCACCGACTGGAAACACCATATATTTT
-	TRBV7-8	TRBJ2-7	TRBD1	CASSSGTGSRSYEQYF	TGTGCCAGCAGTTCCGGGACAGGGTCGAGATCGTACGAGCAGTACTTC
-	TRBV10-3	TRBJ1-2	-	CAISSKDANYGYTF	TGTGCCATCAGCTCGAAGGACGCTAACTATGGCTACACCTTC
-	TRBV18	TRBJ1-1	TRBD1	CASLMTGDTEAFF	TGTGCCAGCCTAATGACAGGGGACACTGAAGCTTTCTTT
-	TRBV29-1	TRBJ1-4	-	CSVALATNEKLFF	TGCAGCGTTGCCCTGGCAACTAATGAAAAACTGTTTTTT
-	TRBV10-2	TRBJ1-1	TRBD1	CASRWTGRTEAFF	TGCGCCAGCAGGTGGACAGGGAGGACTGAAGCTTTCTTT
few	TRBV20-1	TRBJ2-5	-	CSAKTTASIGETQYF	TGCAGTGCCAAAACGACCGCTAGTATTGGGGAGACCCAGTACTTC
-	TRBV5-4	TRBJ2-2	-	CASSPRLGATAGELFF	TGTGCCAGCAGCCCTCGGTTAGGGGCAACCGCCGGGGAGCTGTTTTTT
many	TRBV4-2	TRBJ2-5	-	CASSQDLIMGETQYF	TGTGCCAGCAGCCAAGATTTGATCATGGGGGAGACCCAGTACTTC
few	TRBV6-1	TRBJ2-2	-	CASSAQGGSGELFF	TGTGCCAGCAGTGCCCAGGGGGGATCCGGGGAGCTGTTTTTT
few	TRBV6-5	TRBJ1-1	-	CASSYSNEAFF	TGTGCCAGCAGTTACTCGAATGAAGCTTTCTTT
once	TRBV29-1	TRBJ2-7	TRBD2	CSVKGLAGFDEQYF	TGCAGCGTCAAGGGACTAGCGGGATTTGACGAGCAGTACTTC
many	TRBV20-1	TRBJ2-7	TRBD2	CSASRAPGLASYEQYF	TGCAGTGCTAGTCGTGCACCGGGACTAGCGTCCTACGAGCAGTACTTC
-	TRBV6-1	TRBJ1-5	-	CAISESLQTGSNQPQHF	TGTGCCATCAGTGAATCGCTTCAGACAGGCAGCAATCAGCCCCAGCATTTT
few	TRBV2	TRBJ2-2	-	CASSAWTGTGELFF	TGTGCCAGCAGCGCGTGGACGGGGACCGGGGAGCTGTTTTTT
-	TRBV30	TRBJ2-6	-	CAWRQPGGSGANVLTF	TGTGCCTGGAGGCAGCCCGGGGGCTCTGGGGCCAACGTCCTGACTTTC
few	TRBV6-2/TRBV6-3	TRBJ2-5	-	CASRLVLSEGETQYF	TGTGCCAGCAGACTCGTATTGAGCGAGGGTGAGACCCAGTACTTC
few	TRBV15	TRBJ1-2	TRBD1	CATSTSGTVGVMSGYTF	TGTGCCACCAGCACATCCGGGACAGTAGGAGTGATGAGTGGCTACACCTTC
-	TRBV20-1	TRBJ2-7	-	CSAALALRSYEQYF	TGCAGTGCCGCCTTGGCCCTGAGGTCCTACGAGCAGTACTTC
-	TRBV27	TRBJ1-2	TRBD1	CASSLTTGGYYGYTF	TGTGCCAGCAGTTTAACGACAGGGGGGTACTATGGCTACACCTTC
-	TRBV12-3/TRBV12-4	TRBJ2-1	TRBD1	CASSGRSQGAYEQFF	TGTGCCAGCAGTGGAAGATCACAGGGGGCTTATGAGCAGTTCTTC
-	TRBV5-5	TRBJ2-7	-	CASSLAGSGGFYEQYF	TGTGCCAGCAGCTTGGCTGGGTCAGGAGGTTTCTACGAGCAGTACTTC
-	TRBV6-5	TRBJ2-7	TRBD1	CASSYSSGGSYEQYF	TGTGCCAGCAGTTACTCGTCAGGGGGTTCCTACGAGCAGTACTTC
-	TRBV29-1	TRBJ2-3	TRBD2	CSVEGLRGGLDTQYF	TGCAGCGTTGAAGGGTTACGGGGGGGATTAGATACGCAGTATTTT
-	TRBV3-1	TRBJ1-1	-	CASSRLPDESGAFF	TGTGCCAGCAGCCGCCTGCCGGACGAGAGCGGAGCTTTCTTT
-	TRBV9	TRBJ1-1	TRBD1	CASSVGTGAGRNTEAFF	TGTGCCAGCAGCGTCGGTACAGGGGCCGGACGAAACACTGAAGCTTTCTTT
-	TRBV23-1	TRBJ1-6	-	CASSRPSSYNSPLHF	TGCGCCAGCAGTCGGCCGAGCTCCTATAATTCACCCCTCCACTTT
-	TRBV20-1	TRBJ2-6	TRBD1	CSATSPRTGDGTFAGANVLTF	TGCAGTGCTACCTCTCCGAGGACAGGGGACGGGACCTTTGCTGGGGCCAACGTCCTGACTTTC
-	TRBV15	TRBJ1-1	-	CATSRDLEQRTEAFF	TGTGCCACCAGCAGAGATCTTGAGCAGCGCACTGAAGCTTTCTTT
once	TRBV20-1	TRBJ1-6	TRBD1	CSAREPGQYNSPLHF	TGCAGTGCTAGAGAGCCGGGACAGTATAATTCACCCCTCCACTTT
few	TRBV7-2	TRBJ2-7	TRBD2	CASSFGGTSGYEQYF	TGTGCCAGCAGCTTCGGGGGGACTAGCGGTTACGAGCAGTACTTC
many	TRBV12-3/TRBV12-4	TRBJ1-1	-	CASTRRSLNTEAFF	TGTGCCAGCACCCGGCGGAGCTTGAACACTGAAGCTTTCTTT
-	TRBV4-3	TRBJ2-1	TRBD1	CASSQEGQGPYNEQFF	TGCGCCAGCAGCCAAGAAGGACAGGGACCCTACAATGAGCAGTTCTTC
-	TRBV5-1	TRBJ2-6	TRBD1	CASSYAGQGASGANVLTF	TGCGCCAGCAGCTACGCGGGACAGGGGGCCTCTGGGGCCAACGTCCTGACTTTC
once	TRBV14	TRBJ2-7	-	CASSQGYTYYEQYF	TGTGCCAGCAGCCAAGGCTACACCTACTACGAGCAGTACTTC
-	TRBV7-9	TRBJ1-1	-	CASSLALGQNTEAFF	TGTGCCAGCAGCTTAGCTCTGGGCCAGAACACTGAAGCTTTCTTT
few	TRBV29-1	TRBJ2-3	-	CSVGYQGDTQYF	TGCAGCGTTGGATACCAGGGAGATACGCAGTATTTT
-	TRBV20-1	TRBJ1-2	-	CSGTLNYGYTF	TGCAGTGGGACACTTAACTATGGCTACACCTTC
few	TRBV5-1	TRBJ1-4	TRBD1	CASSMGTGQTEKLFF	TGCGCCAGCAGCATGGGGACAGGGCAGACTGAAAAACTGTTTTTT
-	TRBV20-1	TRBJ2-3	TRBD2	CRGLVSRHSDTQYF	TGCAGGGGACTAGTCTCGCGGCATTCGGACACGCAGTATTTT
-	TRBV24-1	TRBJ2-2	-	CATATDGITGELFF	TGTGCCACCGCAACGGACGGAATCACCGGGGAGCTGTTTTTT
-	TRBV24-1	TRBJ1-1	-	CATKDGMNTEAFF	TGTGCCACCAAGGACGGAATGAACACTGAAGCTTTCTTT
many	TRBV11-2	TRBJ1-1	-	CASSVQGLRRTEAFF	TGTGCCAGCAGCGTACAGGGTTTGAGGAGGACTGAAGCTTTCTTT
-	TRBV28	TRBJ2-2	-	CASRDPTDSGELFF	TGTGCCAGCAGGGACCCTACAGATTCCGGGGAGCTGTTTTTT